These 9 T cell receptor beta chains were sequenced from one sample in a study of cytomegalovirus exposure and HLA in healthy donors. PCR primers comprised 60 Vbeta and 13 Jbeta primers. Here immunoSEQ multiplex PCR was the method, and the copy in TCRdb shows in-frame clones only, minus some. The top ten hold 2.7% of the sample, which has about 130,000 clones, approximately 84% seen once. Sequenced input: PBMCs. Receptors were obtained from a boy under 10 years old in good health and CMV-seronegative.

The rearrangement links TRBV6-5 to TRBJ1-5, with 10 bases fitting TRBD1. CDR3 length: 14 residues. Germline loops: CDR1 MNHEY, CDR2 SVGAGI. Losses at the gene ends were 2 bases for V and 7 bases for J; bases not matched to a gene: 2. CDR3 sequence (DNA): TGTGCCAGCAGTTACGGGACAGGGGAGCAGCCCCAGCATTTT. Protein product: CASSYGTGEQPQHF.

CDR3 coding DNA: TGCGCCAGCAGCTTGGGGGGGGGAAACCAAGAGACCCAGTACTTC. It encodes CASSLGGGNQETQYF. The V gene is TRBV5-1, the J gene TRBJ2-5; 7 bases line up with TRBD2. There are 15 residues in the CDR3. Germline V gives CDR1 SGHRS, CDR2 YFSETQ. Unmatched junction bases numbered 2, after V lost 0 bases and J lost 0 bases. The variable domain in full, completed from reference TRBV5-1 and TRBJ2-5, reads KAGVTQTPRYLIKTRGQQVTLSCSPISGHRSVSWYQQTPGQGLQFLFEYFSETQRNKGNFPGRFSGRQFSNSRSEMNVSTLELGDSALYLCASSLGGGNQETQYFGPGTRLLVL.

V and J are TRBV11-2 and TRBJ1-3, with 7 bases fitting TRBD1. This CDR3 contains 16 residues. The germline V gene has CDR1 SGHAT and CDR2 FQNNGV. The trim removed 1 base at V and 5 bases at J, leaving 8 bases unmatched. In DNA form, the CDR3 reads TGTGCCAGCAGCTTAGCCTCGACAGGGAACCGAAACACCATATATTTT. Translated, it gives CASSLASTGNRNTIYF.

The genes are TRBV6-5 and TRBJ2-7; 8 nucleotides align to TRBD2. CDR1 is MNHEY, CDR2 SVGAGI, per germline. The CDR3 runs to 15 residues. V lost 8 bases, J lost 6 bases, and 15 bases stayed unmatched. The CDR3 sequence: CASSYALGGASEQYF. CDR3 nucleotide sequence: TGTGCCAGCTCCTACGCCCTCGGGGGGGCCAGCGAGCAGTACTTC.

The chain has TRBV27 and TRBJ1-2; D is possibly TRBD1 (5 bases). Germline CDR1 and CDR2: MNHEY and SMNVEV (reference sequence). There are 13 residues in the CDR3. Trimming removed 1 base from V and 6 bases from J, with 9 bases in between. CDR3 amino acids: CASSLLGLDGYTF. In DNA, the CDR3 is TGTGCCAGCAGTTTATTGGGGCTTGATGGCTACACCTTC.

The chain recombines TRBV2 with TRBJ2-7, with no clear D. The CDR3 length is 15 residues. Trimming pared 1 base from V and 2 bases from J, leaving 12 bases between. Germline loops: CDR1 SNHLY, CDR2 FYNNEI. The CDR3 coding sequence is TGTGCCAGCAGTGAAGTTCAGCGCGCCCCCTACGAGCAGTACTTC. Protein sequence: CASSEVQRAPYEQYF.

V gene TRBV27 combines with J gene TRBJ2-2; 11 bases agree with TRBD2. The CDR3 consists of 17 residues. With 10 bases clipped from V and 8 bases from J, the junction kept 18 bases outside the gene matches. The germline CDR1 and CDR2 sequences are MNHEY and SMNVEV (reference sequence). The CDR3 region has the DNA TGTGCCACCCGCAGCCCCGGGACTAGCGGCCCTCAAGGGGAGCTGTTTTTT. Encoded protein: CATRSPGTSGPQGELFF.

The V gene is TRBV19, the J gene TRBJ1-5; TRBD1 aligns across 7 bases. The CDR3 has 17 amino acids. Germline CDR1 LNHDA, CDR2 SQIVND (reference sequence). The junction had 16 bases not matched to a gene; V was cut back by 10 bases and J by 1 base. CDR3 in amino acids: CATDLLGAGGSNQPQHF. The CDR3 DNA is TGTGCCACCGATTTGCTAGGGGCAGGGGGGAGCAATCAGCCCCAGCATTTT.

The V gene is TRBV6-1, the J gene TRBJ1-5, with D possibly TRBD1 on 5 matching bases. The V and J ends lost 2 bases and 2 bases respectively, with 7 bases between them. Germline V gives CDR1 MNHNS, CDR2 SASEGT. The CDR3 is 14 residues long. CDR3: CASSEWGGNQPQHF. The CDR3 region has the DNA TGTGCCAGCAGTGAATGGGGGGGCAATCAGCCCCAGCATTTT.